The clone carrying this TCR beta chain was counted ten times or more. Patients underwent thyroid surgery, and none had received any treatment before it. This entry belongs to a study of metastatic and nonmetastatic thyroid tumors. TCRdb re-clonotyped the PCR reads through MiXCR. The table shows 55,000 or so clones, with roughly 18% occurring only once. CDR1 MGHRA and CDR2 YSYEKL come from the germline V gene. The CDR3 totals 13 residues. After removal of 5 bases from V and 7 bases from J, the junction contained 0 bases not matched to a gene. The chain employs TRBV4-1 and TRBJ1-6, with TRBD1 matching 9 bases. The sequenced sample was blood. This clonotype was sampled from a female donor with papillary thyroid cancer or a benign thyroid nodule (not recorded which). Some clones in this sample may be carry-over from other donors' samples. Here the CDR3 DNA reads TGCGCCAGCAGCGGACAGGGGAATTCACCCCTCCACTTT. This gives the protein CASSGQGNSPLHF.